This TCR beta chain stems from a study of human T cells and chemical hapten exposure. TCRdb used MiXCR to reprocess the RACE reads, holding one entry per CDR3 protein. This table holds tens of thousands of distinct CDR3 sequences, around 12% found once. Losses at the gene ends were 5 bases for V and 4 bases for J; bases not matched to a gene: 7. The CDR3 loop spans 15 amino acids. Germline lookup yields CDR1 SEHNR and CDR2 FQNEAQ (reference sequence). The sample holds many counts of this clonotype. Indicated time point: patch test 3, about 24 weeks after DPC sensitization. The sample's treatment: therapeutic diphenylcyclopropenone sensitization with weekly scalp DPC.

V usage is TRBV7-9 and J usage is TRBJ2-1; 8 nucleotides match TRBD1. The source is a man in his thirties or forties with alopecia areata. Some clones in this sample may be carry-over from other donors' samples. The material sequenced was whole blood, taken in connection with sensitization to the hapten diphenylcyclopropenone (DPC). The CDR3 DNA reads TGTGCCAGCAGCCCAGGGGGGACAGGATACAATGAGCAGTTCTTC. Translation: CASSPGGTGYNEQFF.